One sample yielded the 32 T cell receptor beta chains listed below, sequenced in a study of blood T cell repertoires in COVID-19. The repertoire was sequenced with immunoSEQ multiplex PCR; TCRdb's copy has only in-frame clones and lacks some. This table holds approximately 200,000 clones, about 87% found once. The sequenced material came from peripheral blood. The receptors come from a woman in her 30s with acute or convalescent COVID-19.

The chain has TRBV5-1 and TRBJ2-1; 9 nucleotides agree with TRBD1. Germline CDR1 reads SGHRS; CDR2 reads YFSETQ. The CDR3 is 16 residues long. V shed 0 bases, J shed 6 bases, and the junction held 7 bases outside the gene matches. CDR3: CASSLELGQGGNEQFF. The DNA for the CDR3 is TGCGCCAGCAGCTTGGAATTGGGACAGGGTGGCAATGAGCAGTTCTTC. The whole variable domain, remainder taken from reference TRBV5-1 and TRBJ2-1, is KAGVTQTPRYLIKTRGQQVTLSCSPISGHRSVSWYQQTPGQGLQFLFEYFSETQRNKGNFPGRFSGRQFSNSRSEMNVSTLELGDSALYLCASSLELGQGGNEQFFGPGTRLTVL.

This chain joins TRBV28 and TRBJ1-2; D is ambiguous. The V gene lost 8 bases and the J gene lost 4 bases, with 11 bases spanning the gap. The CDR3 has 12 amino acids. Germline V gives CDR1 MDHEN, CDR2 SYDVKM. Here the CDR3 reads CASSTFPYGYTF. The CDR3 DNA is TGTGCCAGCTCCACATTTCCCTATGGCTACACCTTC.

V usage is TRBV28 and J usage is TRBJ1-2; D gene uncertain. The CDR3 spans 10 residues. Per the germline V gene, CDR1 is MDHEN and CDR2 is SYDVKM. V dropped 6 bases and J dropped 8 bases, with 7 bases sitting between them. DNA of the CDR3: TGTGCCAGCAGCCCGTTAGGCTACACCTTC. Encoded protein: CASSPLGYTF.

This clone was observed a single time. The chain recombines TRBV9 with TRBJ2-7, with 8 bases identical to TRBD2. The CDR3 runs to 16 residues. The ends lost 4 bases at V and 5 bases at J; junction bases unmatched: 14. Germline V lookup: CDR1 SGDLS, CDR2 YYNGEE. CDR3 residues: CASSTGGRLATNEQYF. In DNA form, the CDR3 reads TGTGCCAGCAGCACCGGAGGGAGACTAGCGACAAACGAGCAGTACTTC.

The chain combines TRBV29-1 with TRBJ1-2, with D perhaps TRBD1 (5 bases). CDR3 length: 14 amino acids. The V gene lost 4 bases and the J gene lost 3 bases, with 15 bases spanning the gap. Germline CDR1 SQVTM, CDR2 ANQGSEA. The DNA for the CDR3 is TGCAGCGTTGTCCCTAGGGGCGGATACTATGGCTACACCTTC. Translated, it gives CSVVPRGGYYGYTF. The full variable domain, with the rest looked up from reference TRBV29-1 and TRBJ1-2, is SAVISQKPSRDICQRGTSLTIQCQVDSQVTMMFWYRQQPGQSLTLIATANQGSEATYESGFVIDKFPISRPNLTFSTLTVSNMSPEDSSIYLCSVVPRGGYYGYTFGSGTRLTVV.

CDR3 coding DNA: TGTGCTAGTGGTTTGGGTATTGATGGCTACACCTTC. It yields the protein CASGLGIDGYTF. The genes are TRBV12-5 and TRBJ1-2, with D unclear. Germline lookup yields CDR1 LGHNT and CDR2 FRNRAP. Trimming took off 1 base at V and 6 bases at J, with 6 bases between the two ends. This CDR3 has 12 residues.

The chain joins TRBV15 to TRBJ2-5; 7 bases line up with TRBD1. CDR1 and CDR2 from the germline V gene are LNHNV and YYDKDF (reference sequence). This CDR3 is 17 amino acids long. The V segment lost 1 base and the J segment 1 base; nucleotides outside the gene matches: 9. The CDR3 nucleotides read TGTGCCACCAGCAGAGCTAGGGACAGAACGTTCCAAGAGACCCAGTACTTC. It is translated as CATSRARDRTFQETQYF.

The chain joins TRBV5-1 to TRBJ1-1; no definite D call. Trimming left V 3 bases short and J 7 bases short, with 22 bases between. CDR3 length equals 16 residues. Germline lookup yields CDR1 SGHRS and CDR2 YFSETQ. CDR3: CASSSKKSSRGGEAFF. In DNA form, the CDR3 reads TGCGCCAGCAGCTCGAAAAAGAGCTCCCGCGGCGGTGAAGCTTTCTTT.

The chain has TRBV29-1 and TRBJ1-5; 7 bases are a match to TRBD1. V was clipped by 6 bases and J by 3 bases; unmatched bases: 8. The CDR3 is 14 residues long. Germline loops: CDR1 SQVTM, CDR2 ANQGSEA. In DNA form, the CDR3 reads TGCAGCGTCGCCGGCGGGACAGTCAATCAGCCCCAGCATTTT. It translates to CSVAGGTVNQPQHF.

The chain links TRBV15 to TRBJ2-4; D not resolved. The CDR3 totals 11 residues. Trimming left V 5 bases short and J 6 bases short, with 5 bases between. Germline values: CDR1 LNHNV, CDR2 YYDKDF (reference sequence). Written as DNA, the CDR3 is TGTGCCACCAGCCGTTTAAACATTCAGTACTTC. It is translated as CATSRLNIQYF.

This chain links TRBV2 with TRBJ2-2; D possibly corresponds to TRBD2 (5 bases). The V gene's germline CDR1 is SNHLY and CDR2 FYNNEI. The CDR3 sequence is 13 residues long. V was cut by 1 base and J by 11 bases, with 11 bases left in between. The CDR3, as DNA: TGTGCCAGCAGTGAAGGGACTGTAGGAGAGCTGTTTTTT. The encoded protein is CASSEGTVGELFF.

V and J are TRBV5-1 and TRBJ2-5, with a possible D match to TRBD2 (6 bases). V lost 0 bases, J lost 5 bases, and 14 bases lay in between. The CDR3 consists of 15 residues. Germline CDR1 reads SGHRS; CDR2 reads YFSETQ. CDR3 residues: CASSLALGGSETQYF. Written as DNA, the CDR3 is TGCGCCAGCAGCTTGGCCCTAGGAGGGTCGGAGACCCAGTACTTC. The full variable domain, with the rest looked up from reference TRBV5-1 and TRBJ2-5, is KAGVTQTPRYLIKTRGQQVTLSCSPISGHRSVSWYQQTPGQGLQFLFEYFSETQRNKGNFPGRFSGRQFSNSRSEMNVSTLELGDSALYLCASSLALGGSETQYFGPGTRLLVL.

The chain combines TRBV2 with TRBJ2-7; a possible D gene is TRBD2 (5 bases). Germline CDR1 is SNHLY and CDR2 is FYNNEI. The CDR3 has 10 amino acids. Between the trimmed V and J ends, which lost 6 bases and 6 bases, there was a span of 6 bases. CDR3: CASRRGEQYF. The CDR3 region has the DNA TGTGCCAGCAGACGGGGCGAGCAGTACTTC.

This clone was detected only a few times. This chain links TRBV15 with TRBJ2-1; 10 bases fit TRBD1. V was clipped by 1 base and J by 8 bases; unmatched bases: 8. Germline lookup yields CDR1 LNHNV and CDR2 YYDKDF (reference sequence). The CDR3 sequence is 16 residues long. CDR3 sequence: CATSRGFGTGVDEQFF. The CDR3 nucleotides are TGTGCCACCAGCAGAGGATTCGGGACAGGGGTGGATGAGCAGTTCTTC.

Comments on this clone: A read error is likely, as this CDR3 ends without the conserved phenylalanine or tryptophan. No DNA is shown, since the ends of the CDR3 on it are uncertain; the CDR3 is the one TCRdb lists. Here the CDR3 reads CSASDGTRPHL. The chain joins TRBV20-1 to TRBJ2-3; TRBD2 is the table's D call, not checked against the DNA. The CDR3 spans 11 amino acids, including both terminal residues. Germline-derived CDR1 and CDR2 are DFQATT and SNEGSKA (reference sequence).

The V gene is TRBV5-5, the J gene TRBJ1-2; D gene unclear. Germline assignment: CDR1 SGHKS and CDR2 YYEKEE (reference sequence). The CDR3 loop spans 13 amino acids. Between the trimmed V and J ends, which lost 1 base and 2 bases, there was a span of 6 bases. CDR3 residues: CASSLRGNYGYTF. The CDR3 nucleotides read TGTGCCAGCAGCTTGCGAGGCAACTATGGCTACACCTTC. Together with reference TRBV5-5 and TRBJ1-2, the CDR3 gives the full variable domain: DAGVTQSPTHLIKTRGQQVTLRCSPISGHKSVSWYQQVLGQGPQFIFQYYEKEERGRGNFPDRFSARQFPNYSSELNVNALLLGDSALYLCASSLRGNYGYTFGSGTRLTVV.

This clone has just a few counts. The genes are TRBV28 and TRBJ2-5; 8 positions agree with TRBD1. In germline, CDR1 is MDHEN, CDR2 SYDVKM. Trimming took 5 bases from V and 4 from J; bases not matched to a gene: 6. This CDR3 spans 14 amino acids. CDR3 coding DNA: TGTGCCAGCAGTGGGACAGGCGAGGGAGAGACCCAGTACTTC. Translation gives CASSGTGEGETQYF.

The chain is built from TRBV7-9 and TRBJ2-2, with 10 nucleotides matching TRBD1. After removal of 7 bases from V and 3 bases from J, the junction contained 5 bases not matched to a gene. CDR1 and CDR2 (germline): SEHNR, FQNEAQ (reference sequence). CDR3 size: 15 residues. CDR3 sequence: CASKIGTGDTGELFF. CDR3 in DNA: TGTGCCAGCAAAATCGGGACAGGGGACACCGGGGAGCTGTTTTTT.

The rearrangement links TRBV28 to TRBJ2-7; TRBD1 matches 7 bases. The CDR3 contains 12 residues. Germline V gene data show CDR1 as MDHEN and CDR2 as SYDVKM. Trimming cost V 4 bases and J 10 bases; bases outside gene matches: 7. The CDR3 nucleotides are TGTGCCAGCAGTTCGTTAGACAGGGCACAGTACTTC. It translates to CASSSLDRAQYF. Based on the CDR3 plus reference TRBV28 and TRBJ2-7, the full variable domain is DVKVTQSSRYLVKRTGEKVFLECVQDMDHENMFWYRQDPGLGLRLIYFSYDVKMKEKGDIPEGYSVSREKKERFSLILESASTNQTSMYLCASSSLDRAQYFGPGTRLTVT.

This clone was seen a few times. The chain combines TRBV4-2 with TRBJ2-5; weak D call: TRBD2 (6 bases). V was pared by 1 base and J by 1 base, with 13 bases between. Germline V gives CDR1 LGHNA, CDR2 YNFKEQ. The CDR3 sequence is 16 residues long. CDR3: CASSQGFGSGQETQYF. The DNA of the CDR3 is TGTGCCAGCAGCCAAGGGTTCGGGAGCGGCCAAGAGACCCAGTACTTC.

The chain combines TRBV6-5 with TRBJ2-5; possibly TRBD2 for D (6 bases). V dropped 7 bases and J dropped 1 base, with 13 bases sitting between them. Looked up from germline, CDR1 is MNHEY and CDR2 is SVGAGI. CDR3 size: 14 residues. CDR3 nucleotide sequence: TGTGCCAGCACTTTTTCCGGGAGCCAAGAGACCCAGTACTTC. This codes for CASTFSGSQETQYF.

The genes are TRBV18 and TRBJ2-7; a weak D match, TRBD2 (6 bases). The germline gives CDR1 KGHSH, CDR2 LQKENI. Trimming cost V 6 bases and J 5 bases, with 11 bases left between them. The CDR3 sequence is 12 residues long. As DNA, the CDR3 is TGTGCCAGCTCTTCGGGGGAGCACGAGCAGTACTTC. Its translation is CASSSGEHEQYF.

The V call is TRBV4-1, the J call TRBJ1-2, with D possibly being TRBD1 (5 bases). The CDR3 length is 13 residues. V dropped 0 bases and J dropped 8 bases, with 10 bases sitting between them. The germline CDR1 and CDR2 sequences are MGHRA and YSYEKL. In DNA form, the CDR3 reads TGCGCCAGCAGCCAAGAAGCTGGGGGGGGCTACACCTTC. Its translation: CASSQEAGGGYTF.

The chain joins TRBV10-3 to TRBJ1-3, with D uncertain. Germline CDR1 reads ENHRY; CDR2 reads SYGVKD. The V gene lost 10 bases and the J gene lost 0 bases, with 10 bases spanning the gap. The CDR3 covers 13 residues. The CDR3 coding sequence is TGTGCCACCACAGCCGACTCTGGAAACACCATATATTTT. This codes for CATTADSGNTIYF.

The CDR3 DNA reads TGTGCCAGCAGCTTAGGGGAGGGCACTGAAGCTTTCTTT. Translation: CASSLGEGTEAFF. J is TRBJ1-1 and V is TRBV7-9; no firm D call. Germline CDR1 is SEHNR and CDR2 is FQNEAQ (reference sequence). V lost 1 base and J 4 bases, leaving 7 bases between the germline ends. This CDR3 spans 13 amino acids.

The chain links TRBV2 to TRBJ2-7; D remains ambiguous. CDR3 length: 14 residues. CDR1 and CDR2 (germline): SNHLY, FYNNEI. V lost 3 bases and J 1 base, leaving 10 bases between the germline ends. The CDR3 sequence: CASSDSVSSYEQYF. DNA for the CDR3: TGTGCCAGCAGTGATTCGGTCTCTTCCTACGAGCAGTACTTC.

J is TRBJ2-1 and V is TRBV11-2; 8 bases agree with TRBD2. The CDR3 totals 14 residues. Per the germline V gene, CDR1 is SGHAT and CDR2 is FQNNGV. With V trimmed by 2 bases and J by 6 bases, 3 bases remained unmatched. CDR3 amino acids: CASSLRLAGNEQFF. As DNA, the CDR3 is TGTGCCAGCAGCTTAAGGCTAGCGGGCAATGAGCAGTTCTTC.

This clone has only a few counts. V usage is TRBV21-1 and J usage is TRBJ2-7; TRBD2 was called by the table and not checked on the DNA. TRBV21-1 is noted as a pseudogene. The CDR3 has 10 residues. This CDR3 is CASSNGEQYF. For the CDR3, the DNA is TGTGCCAGCAGCAACGGCGAGCAGTACTTC.

The CDR3 sequence is CASRRGNSPLHF. The CDR3 coding sequence is TGTGCCAGCAGAAGAGGAAATTCACCCCTCCACTTT. The chain couples TRBV6-5 to TRBJ1-6; D ambiguous. The V end lost 6 bases, the J end lost 7 bases, and 7 bases lay between the germline ends. The CDR3 is made up of 12 amino acids. CDR1 and CDR2 from the germline V gene are MNHEY and SVGAGI.

This chain joins TRBV27 and TRBJ1-6; D not certain. This CDR3 has 18 residues. The ends were cut back, 2 bases at V and 1 base at J, with 15 bases in the middle. CDR1 is MNHEY and CDR2 is SMNVEV in the germline V gene (reference sequence). The CDR3 here is CASSLGGGQNSYNSPLHF. CDR3 DNA sequence: TGTGCCAGCAGTTTAGGTGGCGGGCAAAATTCCTATAATTCACCCCTCCACTTT.

The chain has TRBV6-5 and TRBJ2-3, with TRBD2 matching over 8 bases. With 2 bases clipped from V and 6 bases from J, the junction kept 7 bases outside the gene matches. Germline CDR1 MNHEY, CDR2 SVGAGI. The CDR3 length is 15 residues. The CDR3 protein is CASSYTVAGRDTQYF. The CDR3 DNA is TGTGCCAGCAGTTACACAGTAGCGGGGAGGGATACGCAGTATTTT.

This chain joins TRBV5-1 and TRBJ2-2; D remains unclear. Germline assignment: CDR1 SGHRS and CDR2 YFSETQ. The CDR3 sequence is 13 residues long. The V end was cut by 4 bases, the J end by 1 base, with 5 bases between. The CDR3 protein is CASSPVNTGELFF. Written as DNA, the CDR3 is TGCGCCAGCAGCCCCGTGAACACCGGGGAGCTGTTTTTT.